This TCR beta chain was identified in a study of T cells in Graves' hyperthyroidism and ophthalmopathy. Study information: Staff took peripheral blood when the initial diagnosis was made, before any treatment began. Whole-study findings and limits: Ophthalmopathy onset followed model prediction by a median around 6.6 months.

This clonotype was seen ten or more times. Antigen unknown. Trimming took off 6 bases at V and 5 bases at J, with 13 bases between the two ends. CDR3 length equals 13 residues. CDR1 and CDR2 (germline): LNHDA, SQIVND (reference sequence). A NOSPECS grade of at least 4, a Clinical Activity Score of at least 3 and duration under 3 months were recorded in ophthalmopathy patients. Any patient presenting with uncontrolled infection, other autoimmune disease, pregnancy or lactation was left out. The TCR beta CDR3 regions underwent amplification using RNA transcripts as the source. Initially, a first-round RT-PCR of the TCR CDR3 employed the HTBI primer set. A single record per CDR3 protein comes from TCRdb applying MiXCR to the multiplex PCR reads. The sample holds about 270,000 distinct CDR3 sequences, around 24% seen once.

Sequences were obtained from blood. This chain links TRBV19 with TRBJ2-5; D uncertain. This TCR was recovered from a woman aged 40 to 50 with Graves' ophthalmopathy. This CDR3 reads CASSTGVRETQYF. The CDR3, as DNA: TGTGCCAGTAGCACCGGAGTGAGGGAGACCCAGTACTTC.